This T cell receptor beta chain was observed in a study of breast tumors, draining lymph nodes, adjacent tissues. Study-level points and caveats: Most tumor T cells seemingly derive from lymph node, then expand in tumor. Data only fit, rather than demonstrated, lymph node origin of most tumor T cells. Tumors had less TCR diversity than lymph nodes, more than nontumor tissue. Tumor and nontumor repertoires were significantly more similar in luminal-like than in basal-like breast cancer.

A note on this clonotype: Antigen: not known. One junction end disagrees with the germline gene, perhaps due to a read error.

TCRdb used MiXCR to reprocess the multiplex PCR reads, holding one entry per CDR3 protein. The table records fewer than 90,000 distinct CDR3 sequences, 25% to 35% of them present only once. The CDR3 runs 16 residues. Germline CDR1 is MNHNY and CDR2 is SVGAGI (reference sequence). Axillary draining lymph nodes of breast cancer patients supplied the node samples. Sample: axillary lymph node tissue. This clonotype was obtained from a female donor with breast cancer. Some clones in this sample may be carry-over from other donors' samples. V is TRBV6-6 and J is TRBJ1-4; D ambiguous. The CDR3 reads CASSFSSRTSNEILFF. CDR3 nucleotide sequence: TGTGCCAGCAGTTTCTCGTCGAGGACTTCCAATGAAATACTGTTTTTT.